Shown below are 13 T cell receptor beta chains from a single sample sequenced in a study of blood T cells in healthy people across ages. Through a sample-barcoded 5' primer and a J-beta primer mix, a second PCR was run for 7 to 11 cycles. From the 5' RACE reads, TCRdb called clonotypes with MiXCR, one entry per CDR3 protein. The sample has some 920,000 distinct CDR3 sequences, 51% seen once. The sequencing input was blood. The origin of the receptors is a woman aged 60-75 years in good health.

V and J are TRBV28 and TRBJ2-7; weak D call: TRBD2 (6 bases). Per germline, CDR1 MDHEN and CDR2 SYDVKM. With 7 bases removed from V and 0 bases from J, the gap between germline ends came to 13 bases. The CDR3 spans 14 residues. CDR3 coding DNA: TGTGCCAGCATCTTGGCGGGGAGCTCCTACGAGCAGTACTTC. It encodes CASILAGSSYEQYF.

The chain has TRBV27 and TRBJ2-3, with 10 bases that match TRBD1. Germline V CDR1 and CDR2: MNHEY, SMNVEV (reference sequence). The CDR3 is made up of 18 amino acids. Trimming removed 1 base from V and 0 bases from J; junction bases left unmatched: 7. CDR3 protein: CASSLYPRQGASTDTQYF. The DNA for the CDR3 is TGTGCCAGCAGTTTATACCCACGACAGGGGGCTAGCACAGATACGCAGTATTTT.

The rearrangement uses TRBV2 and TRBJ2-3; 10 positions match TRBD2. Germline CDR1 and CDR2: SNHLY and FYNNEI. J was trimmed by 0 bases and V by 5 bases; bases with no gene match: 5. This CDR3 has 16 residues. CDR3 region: CASSKGLAASTDTQYF. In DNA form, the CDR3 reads TGTGCCAGCAGTAAAGGACTAGCGGCTAGCACAGATACGCAGTATTTT.

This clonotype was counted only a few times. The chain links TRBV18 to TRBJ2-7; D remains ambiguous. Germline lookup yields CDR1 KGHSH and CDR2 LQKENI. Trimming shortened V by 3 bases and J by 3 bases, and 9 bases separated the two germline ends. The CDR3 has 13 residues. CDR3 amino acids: CASSPQTIYEQYF. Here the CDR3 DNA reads TGTGCCAGCTCACCCCAGACAATCTACGAGCAGTACTTC.

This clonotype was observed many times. CDR3 nucleotides: TGTGCCATCAGTCCGGGATCGGGGTCCTACGAGCAGTACTTC. Its protein is CAISPGSGSYEQYF. The J gene is TRBJ2-7, the V gene TRBV10-3; TRBD2 is a possible D gene (5 bases). Deletions cut 5 bases from V and 1 base from J, with 12 bases between. The CDR3 extends over 14 amino acids. Germline CDR1 reads ENHRY; CDR2 reads SYGVKD.

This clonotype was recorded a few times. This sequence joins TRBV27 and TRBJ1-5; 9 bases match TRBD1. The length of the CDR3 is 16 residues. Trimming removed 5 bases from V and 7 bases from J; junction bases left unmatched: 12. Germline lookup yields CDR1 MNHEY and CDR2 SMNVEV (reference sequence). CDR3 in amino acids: CASSPQETGGRQPQHF. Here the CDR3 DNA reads TGTGCCAGCAGTCCGCAAGAAACAGGGGGCAGGCAGCCCCAGCATTTT.

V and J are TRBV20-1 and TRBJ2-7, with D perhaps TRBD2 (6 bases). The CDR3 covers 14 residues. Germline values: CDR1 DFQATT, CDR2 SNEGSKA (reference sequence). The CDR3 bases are TGCAGCGGGGGTGAGGTGGGATTCAACTACGAGCAGTACTTC. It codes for CSGGEVGFNYEQYF.

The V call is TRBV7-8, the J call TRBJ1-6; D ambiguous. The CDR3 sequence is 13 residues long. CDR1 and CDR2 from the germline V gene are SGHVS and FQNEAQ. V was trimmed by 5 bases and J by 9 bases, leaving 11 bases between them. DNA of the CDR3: TGTGCCAGCAGCGCCCGGACGGGTTCACCCCTCCACTTT. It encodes CASSARTGSPLHF.

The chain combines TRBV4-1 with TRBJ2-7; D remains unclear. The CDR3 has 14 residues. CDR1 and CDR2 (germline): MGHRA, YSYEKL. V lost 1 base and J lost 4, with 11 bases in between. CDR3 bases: TGCGCCAGCAGCCAAGCTACAAAGCAGTACGAGCAGTACTTC. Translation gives CASSQATKQYEQYF.

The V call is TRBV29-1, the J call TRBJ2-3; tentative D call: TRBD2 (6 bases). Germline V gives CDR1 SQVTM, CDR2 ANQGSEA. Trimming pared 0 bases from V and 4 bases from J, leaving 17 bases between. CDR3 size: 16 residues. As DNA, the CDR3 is TGCAGCGTTGAAGATCCGCTAGCGTTCATTCCAGATACGCAGTATTTT. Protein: CSVEDPLAFIPDTQYF.

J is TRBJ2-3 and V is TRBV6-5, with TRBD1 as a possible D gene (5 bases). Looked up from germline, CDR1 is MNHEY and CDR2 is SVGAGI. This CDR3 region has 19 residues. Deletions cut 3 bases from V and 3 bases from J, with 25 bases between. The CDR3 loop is CASSYTSRLGRRQTDTQYF. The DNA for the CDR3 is TGTGCCAGCAGTTATACATCCCGGCTGGGGCGGAGACAAACAGATACGCAGTATTTT.

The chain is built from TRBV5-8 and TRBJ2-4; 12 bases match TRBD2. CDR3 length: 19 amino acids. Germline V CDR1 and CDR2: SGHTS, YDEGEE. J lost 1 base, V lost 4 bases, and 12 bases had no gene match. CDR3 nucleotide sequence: TGTGCCAGCAGCCGATTCCTAGCGGGAGGGCCCTTGGCCAAAAACATTCAGTACTTC. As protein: CASSRFLAGGPLAKNIQYF.

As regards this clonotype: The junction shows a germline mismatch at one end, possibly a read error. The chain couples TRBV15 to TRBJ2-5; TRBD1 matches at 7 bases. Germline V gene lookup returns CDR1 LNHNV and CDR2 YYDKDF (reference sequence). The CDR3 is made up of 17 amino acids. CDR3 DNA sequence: TGTGCCACTAGCAGAGATCTCGGCCGGATACAGGGGCATGAGCAGTACTTC. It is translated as CATSRDLGRIQGHEQYF.